This passage covers 5 T cell receptor beta chains from one sample sequenced in a study of CD8+CD57+ T cells in acquired aplastic anemia. The sequenced patients had an expansion of CD8+CD57+ cells seen by flow cytometry. Genomic DNA, serving as template, underwent TCR beta VDJ and CDR3 profiling. TCRdb independently ran MiXCR on the reads; one entry per CDR3 protein. The data contain around 500,000 distinct CDR3 sequences, around 30% of them seen just once; the ten biggest clones take up 0.8% to 0.85%. Specimen: sorted CD4+, CD8+, or CD8+CD57+ T cells (not recorded which) from PBMCs. These TCRs come from a human donor with aplastic anemia.

This clonotype was picked up many times. The rearrangement links TRBV10-3 to TRBJ2-2; 7 positions match TRBD2. The CDR3 extends over 16 amino acids. Germline CDR1 reads ENHRY; CDR2 reads SYGVKD. V trimming: 1 base; J trimming: 1 base; junction bases outside the gene matches: 3. CDR3 DNA sequence: TGTGCCATCAGTGAGTTGAAGCGGGAGAACACCGGGGAGCTGTTTTTT. It yields the protein CAISELKRENTGELFF.

On this clonotype itself: At one end the junction does not follow the germline gene, possibly because of a read error. The V and J genes are TRBV19 and TRBJ1-6; D not resolved. CDR1 is LNHDA, CDR2 SQIVND, per germline (reference sequence). The CDR3 spans 12 residues. CDR3 region: CTSGSINPPLHF. Written as DNA, the CDR3 is TGTACCAGTGGGTCGATCAATCCACCCCTCCACTTT.

This clonotype was observed a single time. The gene calls are TRBV10-3 and TRBJ1-3; D might be TRBD1 (6 bases). The ends were cut back, 5 bases at V and 3 bases at J, with 14 bases in the middle. Per the germline V gene, CDR1 is ENHRY and CDR2 is SYGVKD. The CDR3 loop spans 15 amino acids. This chain's CDR3 is CAISPKTGSGNTIYF. The CDR3 DNA sequence: TGTGCCATCAGTCCAAAGACAGGAAGTGGAAACACCATATATTTT.

Remarks on this clonotype: At one boundary the junction diverges from the germline segment, which might be a read error. The chain joins TRBV7-2 to TRBJ2-5; D is perhaps TRBD1 (6 bases). The germline V gene encodes CDR1 SGHTA and CDR2 FQGNSA. This CDR3 contains 15 residues. CDR3 sequence reads: CASSLQWTDGETHHF. In DNA, the CDR3 is TGTGCCAGCAGCTTACAGTGGACAGACGGAGAGACCCACCACTTC.

The sample holds many counts of this clonotype. The V call is TRBV10-2, the J call TRBJ2-5, with D tentatively TRBD1 or TRBD2 (6 bases each). Trimming stripped 6 bases from V and 3 bases from J, with 17 bases between. The CDR3 is 15 residues long. CDR1 is WSHSY and CDR2 is SAAADI in the germline V gene. The CDR3 DNA follows: TGCGCCAGCAGCGAGGGGGGCCAGGCCAAAGAGACCCAGTACTTC. This translates into CASSEGGQAKETQYF.